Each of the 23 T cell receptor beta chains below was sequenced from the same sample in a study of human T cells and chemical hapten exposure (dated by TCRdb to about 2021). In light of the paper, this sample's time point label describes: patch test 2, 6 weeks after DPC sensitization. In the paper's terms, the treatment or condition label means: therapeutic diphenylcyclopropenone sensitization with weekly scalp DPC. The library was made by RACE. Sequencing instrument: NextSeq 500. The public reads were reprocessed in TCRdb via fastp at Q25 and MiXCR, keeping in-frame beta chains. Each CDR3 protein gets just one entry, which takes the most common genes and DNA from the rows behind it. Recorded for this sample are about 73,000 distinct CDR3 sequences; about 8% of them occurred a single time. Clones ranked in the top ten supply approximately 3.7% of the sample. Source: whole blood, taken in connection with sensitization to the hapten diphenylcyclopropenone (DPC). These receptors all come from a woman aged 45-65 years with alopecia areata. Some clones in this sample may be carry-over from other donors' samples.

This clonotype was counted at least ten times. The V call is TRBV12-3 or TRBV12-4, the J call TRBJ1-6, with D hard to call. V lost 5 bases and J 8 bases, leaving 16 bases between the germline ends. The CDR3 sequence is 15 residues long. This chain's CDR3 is CASSTTGSGDSPLHF. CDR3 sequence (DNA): TGTGCCAGCAGTACGACCGGGTCCGGCGATTCACCCCTCCACTTT.

DNA for the CDR3: TGTGCCAGCAGTTCATTTCCCGGGACAGTTCATGAAAAACTGTTTTTT. It encodes CASSSFPGTVHEKLFF. This chain uses TRBV6-6 with TRBJ1-4, with 7 bases identical to TRBD1. V shed 4 bases, J shed 6 bases, and the junction held 11 bases outside the gene matches. The germline V gene encodes CDR1 MNHNY and CDR2 SVGAGI (reference sequence). The CDR3 has 16 residues.

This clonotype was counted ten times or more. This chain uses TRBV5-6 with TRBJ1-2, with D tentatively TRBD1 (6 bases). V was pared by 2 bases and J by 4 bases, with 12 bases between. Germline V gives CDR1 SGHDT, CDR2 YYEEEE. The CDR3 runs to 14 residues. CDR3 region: CASSFRGGIYGYTF. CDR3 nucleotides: TGTGCCAGCAGCTTCAGGGGAGGAATCTATGGCTACACCTTC.

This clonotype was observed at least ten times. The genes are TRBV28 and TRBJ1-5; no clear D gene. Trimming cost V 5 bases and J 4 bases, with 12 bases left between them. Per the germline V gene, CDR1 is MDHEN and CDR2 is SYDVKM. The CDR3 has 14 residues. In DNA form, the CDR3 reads TGTGCCAGCAGTCCCCCCTGGTCTAATCAGCCCCAGCATTTT. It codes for CASSPPWSNQPQHF.

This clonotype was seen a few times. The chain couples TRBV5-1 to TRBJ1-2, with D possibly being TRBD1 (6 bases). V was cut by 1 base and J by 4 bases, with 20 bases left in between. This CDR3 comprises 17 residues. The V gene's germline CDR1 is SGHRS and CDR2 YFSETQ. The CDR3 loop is CASSLRDTGREGYGYTF. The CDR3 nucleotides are TGCGCCAGCAGCTTGAGGGACACCGGGAGAGAAGGCTATGGCTACACCTTC.

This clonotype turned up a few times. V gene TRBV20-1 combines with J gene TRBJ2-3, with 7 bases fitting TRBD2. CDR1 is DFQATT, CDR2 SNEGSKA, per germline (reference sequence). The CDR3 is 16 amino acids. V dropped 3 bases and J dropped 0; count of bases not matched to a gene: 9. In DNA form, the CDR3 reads TGCAGTGCTAGTGGGTGGACGGGGGGTAGCACAGATACGCAGTATTTT. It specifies CSASGWTGGSTDTQYF.

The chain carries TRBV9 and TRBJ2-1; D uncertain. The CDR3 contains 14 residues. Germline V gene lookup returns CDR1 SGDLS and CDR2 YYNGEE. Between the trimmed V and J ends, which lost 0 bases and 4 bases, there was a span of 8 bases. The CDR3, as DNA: TGTGCCAGCAGCGTAGGTGACGGTTACAATGAGCAGTTCTTC. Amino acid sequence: CASSVGDGYNEQFF.

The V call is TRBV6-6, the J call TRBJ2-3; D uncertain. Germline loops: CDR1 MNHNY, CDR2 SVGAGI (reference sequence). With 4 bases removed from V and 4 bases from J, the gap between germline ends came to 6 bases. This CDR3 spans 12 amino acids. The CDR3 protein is CASSSTSDTQYF. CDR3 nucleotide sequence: TGTGCCAGCAGTTCAACCTCAGATACGCAGTATTTT.

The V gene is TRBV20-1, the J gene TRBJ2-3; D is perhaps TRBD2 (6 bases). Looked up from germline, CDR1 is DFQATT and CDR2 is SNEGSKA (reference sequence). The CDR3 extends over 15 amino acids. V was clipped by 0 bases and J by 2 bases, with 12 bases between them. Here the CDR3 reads CSARDIGRNTDTQYF. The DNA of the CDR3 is TGCAGTGCTAGAGATATCGGGAGAAACACAGATACGCAGTATTTT.

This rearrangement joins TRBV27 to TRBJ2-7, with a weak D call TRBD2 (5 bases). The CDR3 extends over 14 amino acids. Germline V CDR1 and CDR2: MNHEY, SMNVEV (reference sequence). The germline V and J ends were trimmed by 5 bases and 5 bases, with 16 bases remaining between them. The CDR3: CASSPDWVSHEQYF. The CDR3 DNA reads TGTGCCAGCAGTCCGGACTGGGTGTCCCACGAGCAGTACTTC.

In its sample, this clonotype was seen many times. The CDR3 DNA reads as TGCAGTGCTAGTAGAAACACTGAAGCTTTCTTT. Amino acid sequence: CSASRNTEAFF. This sequence joins TRBV20-1 and TRBJ1-1; D unclear. The CDR3 has 11 amino acids. In germline, CDR1 is DFQATT, CDR2 SNEGSKA (reference sequence). The V end was cut by 3 bases, the J end by 2 bases, with 4 bases between.

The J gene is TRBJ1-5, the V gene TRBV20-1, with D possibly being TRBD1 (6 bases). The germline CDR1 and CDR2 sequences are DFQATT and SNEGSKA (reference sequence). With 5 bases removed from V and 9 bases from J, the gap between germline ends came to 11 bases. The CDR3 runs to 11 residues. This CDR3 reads CSAYEGGPQHF. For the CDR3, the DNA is TGCAGTGCTTATGAGGGGGGGCCCCAGCATTTT.

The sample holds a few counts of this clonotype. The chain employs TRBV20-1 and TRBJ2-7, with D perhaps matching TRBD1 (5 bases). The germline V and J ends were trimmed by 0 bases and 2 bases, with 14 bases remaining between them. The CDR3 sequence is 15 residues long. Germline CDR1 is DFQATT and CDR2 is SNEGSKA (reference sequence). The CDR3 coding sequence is TGCAGTGCTAGAGATGGGGCCCGCGGCGCCTACGAGCAGTACTTC. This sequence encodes CSARDGARGAYEQYF.

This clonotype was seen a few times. DNA of the CDR3: TGTGCCAGCAGTTCAACTGGGGCCCAGTACTTC. Its protein product is CASSSTGAQYF. The chain uses TRBV28 and TRBJ2-5; D unclear. The CDR3 length is 11 residues. CDR1 is MDHEN, CDR2 SYDVKM, per germline. Trimming took off 4 bases at V and 9 bases at J, with 9 bases between the two ends. The full variable domain, in which reference TRBV28 and TRBJ2-5 provide the parts outside the CDR3, is DVKVTQSSRYLVKRTGEKVFLECVQDMDHENMFWYRQDPGLGLRLIYFSYDVKMKEKGDIPEGYSVSREKKERFSLILESASTNQTSMYLCASSSTGAQYFGPGTRLLVL.

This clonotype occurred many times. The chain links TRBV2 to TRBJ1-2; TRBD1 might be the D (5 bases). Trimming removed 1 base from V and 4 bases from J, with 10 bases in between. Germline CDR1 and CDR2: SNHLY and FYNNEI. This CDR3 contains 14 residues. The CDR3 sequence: CASSEGQGIYGYTF. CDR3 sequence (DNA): TGTGCCAGCAGTGAAGGCCAGGGAATCTATGGCTACACCTTC.

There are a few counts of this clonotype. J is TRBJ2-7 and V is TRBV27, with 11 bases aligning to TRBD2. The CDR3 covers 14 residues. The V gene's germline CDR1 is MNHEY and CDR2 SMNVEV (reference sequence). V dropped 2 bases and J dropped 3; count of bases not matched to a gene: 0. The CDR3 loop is CASSLGTSGYEQYF. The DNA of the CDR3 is TGTGCCAGCAGTTTAGGGACTAGCGGCTACGAGCAGTACTTC.

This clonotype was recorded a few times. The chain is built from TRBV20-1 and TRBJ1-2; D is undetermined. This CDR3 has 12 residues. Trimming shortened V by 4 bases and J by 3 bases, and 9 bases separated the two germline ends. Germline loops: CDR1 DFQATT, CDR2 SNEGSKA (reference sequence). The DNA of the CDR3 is TGCAGTGCTAAATGGGCACACTATGGCTACACCTTC. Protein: CSAKWAHYGYTF.

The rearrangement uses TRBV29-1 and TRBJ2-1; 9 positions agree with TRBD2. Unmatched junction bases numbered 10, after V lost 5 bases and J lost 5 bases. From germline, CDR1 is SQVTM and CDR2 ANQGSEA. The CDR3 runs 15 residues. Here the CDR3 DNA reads TGCAGCGTTACCCTCCTAGCGGGATCTGACAATGAGCAGTTCTTC. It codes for CSVTLLAGSDNEQFF.

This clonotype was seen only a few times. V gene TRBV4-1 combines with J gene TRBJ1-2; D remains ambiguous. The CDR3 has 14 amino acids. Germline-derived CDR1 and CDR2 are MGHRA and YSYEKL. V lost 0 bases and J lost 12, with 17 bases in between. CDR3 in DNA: TGCGCCAGCAGCCAAGAAGAGGGTCAAACTGGGGACACCTTC. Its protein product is CASSQEEGQTGDTF.

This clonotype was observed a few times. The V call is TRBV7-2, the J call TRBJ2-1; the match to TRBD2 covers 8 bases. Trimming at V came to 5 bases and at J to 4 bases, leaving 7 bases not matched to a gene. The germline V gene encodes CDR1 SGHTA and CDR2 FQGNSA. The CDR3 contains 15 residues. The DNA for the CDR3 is TGTGCCAGCAGCCCCTGGGGCGGGGGGTACAATGAGCAGTTCTTC. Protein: CASSPWGGGYNEQFF.

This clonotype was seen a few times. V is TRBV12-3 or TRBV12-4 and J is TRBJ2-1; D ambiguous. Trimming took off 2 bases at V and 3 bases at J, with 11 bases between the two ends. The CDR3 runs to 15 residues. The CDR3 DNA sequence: TGTGCCAGCAGTTTAAGGCTAAGGGACTACAATGAGCAGTTCTTC. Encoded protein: CASSLRLRDYNEQFF.

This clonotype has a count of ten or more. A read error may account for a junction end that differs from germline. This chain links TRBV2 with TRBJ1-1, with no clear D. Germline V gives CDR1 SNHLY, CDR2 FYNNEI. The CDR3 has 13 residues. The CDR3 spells CASSVRGNAEAFF. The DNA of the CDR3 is TGTGCCAGCAGTGTTCGAGGGAACGCTGAAGCTTTCTTT.

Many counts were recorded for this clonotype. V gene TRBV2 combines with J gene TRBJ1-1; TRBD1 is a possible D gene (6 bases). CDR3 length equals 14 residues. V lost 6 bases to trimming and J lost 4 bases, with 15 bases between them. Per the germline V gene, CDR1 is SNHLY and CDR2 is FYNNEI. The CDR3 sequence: CASRGAQGPTEAFF. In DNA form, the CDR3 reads TGTGCCAGCAGGGGGGCACAGGGTCCCACTGAAGCTTTCTTT.